This T cell receptor beta chain emerged from a study of CD8 T cells in ankylosing spondylitis. Whole-study results and caveats: Reportedly, disease-linked clones are significantly enriched in ankylosing spondylitis patients' matched synovial fluid. Characteristic of ankylosing spondylitis blood, it appeared, was a TCR beta motif comprising fewer than 10 highly homologous variants. CD8+ cells made up the disease-linked clones, which were relatively rare in peripheral blood. Reactive arthritis synovial fluid and blood were previously reported to contain some motif variants.

This clonotype was found a few times. As yet, its antigen is unknown. V shed 6 bases and J shed 0 bases, with 11 bases lying between them. Germline CDR1 DFQATT, CDR2 SNEGSKA (reference sequence). CDR3 length equals 14 residues. Quantitative 5'-RACE with molecular barcodes produced the TCR beta libraries. MiXCR, run by TCRdb on the 5' RACE reads, gives a single entry per CDR3 protein. This sample has fewer than 650,000 distinct CDR3 sequences, with approximately 12% found just once. The sequenced material came from blood, either unsorted or a sorted T cell fraction (not recorded which). This receptor was identified in a male donor with ankylosing spondylitis. The rearrangement joins TRBV20-1 to TRBJ1-4, with D tentatively TRBD1 (5 bases). In nucleotides, the CDR3 is TGCAGTGCCCCACGACAGCCAACTAATGAAAAACTGTTTTTT. It encodes CSAPRQPTNEKLFF.